These T cell receptor beta chains were read from a single sample in a study of response to subunit inactivated influenza vaccine. TCRdb passed the RT-PCR reads through MiXCR, listing each CDR3 protein once. The profile shows some 520,000 distinct CDR3 sequences, 16% of them singletons. The sequencing here drew on CD4+ T cells sorted from PBMCs, taken less than 30 months after vaccination. The source of these receptors is a man aged 50 to 69 who received an inactivated influenza vaccine. Each CDR3 is given with its conserved first and last residue. The D gene is left open where the match is weak. Size values are once, few and many counts, or a class for expanded clones, and some rows have none.

TRBJ1-2 TRBV20-1 NA NA TGCAGTGCTAGCCCCCAGGACTATGGCTACACCTTC CSASPQDYGYTF
TRBJ1-2 TRBV10-3 NA few TGTGCCATCAGTGAAGGGGTGGGGGGTTATGGCTACACCTTC CAISEGVGGYGYTF
TRBJ1-1 TRBV3-1 NA NA TGTGCCAGCAGCCAAGGCGTGTTCCAGGGAGCTTTCTTT CASSQGVFQGAFF
TRBJ2-5 TRBV10-3 TRBD1 few TGTGCCATCAGCGGACAGGGGGCGAGCCAAGAGACCCAGTACTTC CAISGQGASQETQYF
TRBJ1-4 TRBV20-1 NA NA TGCAGTGCTAGGAGGACTCTCAATGAAAAACTGTTTTTT CSARRTLNEKLFF
TRBJ1-3 TRBV2 NA few TGTGCCAGCAGTGAAGGGTTCCCCTCTGGAAACACCATATATTTT CASSEGFPSGNTIYF
TRBJ1-1 TRBV20-1 TRBD1 few TGCAGTGCTGGACAGGGGGCCGGTACTGAAGCTTTCTTT CSAGQGAGTEAFF
TRBJ2-5 TRBV6-2/TRBV6-3 NA few TGTGCCAGCAGTTACTACTGGGGAGGCCAAGAGACCCAGTACTTC CASSYYWGGQETQYF
TRBJ1-2 TRBV7-8 NA many TGTGCCAGCAGCTTAGACTCAGGGGTGGCCTATGGCTACACCTTC CASSLDSGVAYGYTF
TRBJ1-2 TRBV18 TRBD1 many TGTGCCAGCTCACCTGGACAGGGCCCTAACTATGGCTACACCTTC CASSPGQGPNYGYTF
TRBJ2-5 TRBV20-1 NA NA TGCAGTGCTAGAGATCTCAAGGGGCCCTACCAAGAGACCCAGTACTTC CSARDLKGPYQETQYF
TRBJ1-4 TRBV20-1 TRBD1 NA TGCAGTGCTAGACAGGGGGCGAGGAATGAAAAACTGTTTTTT CSARQGARNEKLFF
TRBJ1-5 TRBV20-1 NA NA TGCAGTGCTAGCCGATCGGGGGGACAGCCCCAGCATTTT CSASRSGGQPQHF
TRBJ1-2 TRBV7-2 NA many TGTGCCAGCAGCTTGGGTGGTTACAGTGGGGGCTACACCTTC CASSLGGYSGGYTF
TRBJ2-7 TRBV7-6 NA few TGTGCCAGCAGCTTTGCCGGGACACAAAAGCAGTACTTC CASSFAGTQKQYF
TRBJ2-7 TRBV6-2/TRBV6-3 NA few TGTGCCAGCAGTTACAACCAGGGTATTTACGAGCAGTACTTC CASSYNQGIYEQYF
TRBJ2-5 TRBV6-2/TRBV6-3 NA NA TGTGCCAGCAGAAAGTCCGGGGGAGAGACCCAGTACTTC CASRKSGGETQYF
TRBJ1-3 TRBV29-1 NA NA TGCAGCGTTGGGGTGACTAGGGACATCATATATTTT CSVGVTRDIIYF
TRBJ2-3 TRBV20-1 NA few TGCAGTGCAGCAGACAGGGATACGCAGTATTTT CSAADRDTQYF
TRBJ1-2 TRBV5-8 TRBD1 NA TGTGCCAGCAGCTTGCGACAGGGACACTATGGCTACACCTTC CASSLRQGHYGYTF
TRBJ2-1 TRBV7-2 NA many TGTGCCAGTGGCTATTACAATGAGCAGTTCTTC CASGYYNEQFF
TRBJ2-7 TRBV6-5 TRBD2 NA TGTGCCAGCAGTTACTCGAGTAGCCAGCGGGGGGGCTCCTACGAGCAGTACTTC CASSYSSSQRGGSYEQYF
TRBJ2-2 TRBV20-1 TRBD2 many TGCAGTGCTATAAGCGGGGGGGCCTCCGGGGAGCTGTTTTTT CSAISGGASGELFF
TRBJ2-2 TRBV5-1 NA many TGCGCCAGCAGCTTGTTTCGAGGGGGACGGGAGCTGTTTTTT CASSLFRGGRELFF
TRBJ1-1 TRBV28 NA NA TGTGCCAGCAATGGGGACCTGAACACTGAAGCTTTCTTT CASNGDLNTEAFF
TRBJ1-5 TRBV12-3/TRBV12-4 TRBD1 many TGTGCCAGCAGCCCCCGTCAGGGGGCCGTGGGGCCCCAGCATTTT CASSPRQGAVGPQHF
TRBJ2-7 TRBV9 NA NA TGTGCCAGCAGCGTACAAGCGGATCGGGGGGAGCAGTACTTC CASSVQADRGEQYF
TRBJ2-7 TRBV11-2 TRBD1 many TGCGCCAGCAGCTTAAGGACAGGGGGCTCCTACGAGCAGTACTTC CASSLRTGGSYEQYF
TRBJ2-7 TRBV28 NA NA TGTGCCAGCAGTTTATACTTCACCGGGACTCGGTACGAGCAGTACTTC CASSLYFTGTRYEQYF
TRBJ1-5 TRBV10-1 NA NA TGCGCCAGCAAGGACAGCTATAGCAATCAGCCCCAGCATTTT CASKDSYSNQPQHF
TRBJ2-3 TRBV4-3 NA NA TGCGCCAGCAGCAAACTAGCTGCAGATACGCAGTATTTT CASSKLAADTQYF
TRBJ2-1 TRBV7-6 TRBD2 NA TGTGCCAGCAGCTCCCTAGCGGGAGGGCGAGGTGAGCAGTTCTTC CASSSLAGGRGEQFF
TRBJ2-3 TRBV12-3/TRBV12-4 TRBD2 few TGTGCCAGCAACCAAGCGGGGGGGCCTACAGATACGCAGTATTTT CASNQAGGPTDTQYF
TRBJ2-1 TRBV11-2 TRBD2 NA TGTGCCAGCACTACTAGCGGGGGGTGGCAGGAGCAGTTCTTC CASTTSGGWQEQFF
TRBJ1-2 TRBV19 NA NA TGTGCCAGTAGTATCGGGGCAGGGTGGAATGGCTACACCTTC CASSIGAGWNGYTF
TRBJ2-7 TRBV7-9 NA few TGTGCCAGCAGCCCCCCGCCCTCCTACGAGCAGTACTTC CASSPPPSYEQYF
TRBJ2-1 TRBV20-1 NA NA TGCAGTGCTCCCTACAATGAGCAGTTCTTC CSAPYNEQFF
TRBJ1-6 TRBV5-1 TRBD1 many TGCGCCAGCAGACGAACCGGGACAGATAATTCACCCCTCCACTTT CASRRTGTDNSPLHF
TRBJ1-5 TRBV20-1 NA few TGCAGTGCTAGCCCACAGGGAGGCAGCAATCAGCCCCAGCATTTT CSASPQGGSNQPQHF
TRBJ2-7 TRBV19 NA few TGTGCCAGTAGTATAAGGCAGAACTACGAGCAGTACTTC CASSIRQNYEQYF
TRBJ2-2 TRBV28 TRBD2 NA TGTGCCAGCAGTTCCAGACTAGCGGGATACACCGGGGAGCTGTTTTTT CASSSRLAGYTGELFF
TRBJ1-3 TRBV4-2 NA few TGTGCCAGCAGCCAAGAAGGGGGAAACACCATATATTTT CASSQEGGNTIYF
TRBJ2-1 TRBV27 NA few TGTGCCAGCAGTTTATCGGAGGGCTCCTACAATGAGCAGTTCTTC CASSLSEGSYNEQFF
TRBJ1-5 TRBV14 NA once TGTGCCAGCAGCCAAAGAGTAAGGGTGGGGAATCAGCCCCAGCATTTT CASSQRVRVGNQPQHF
TRBJ2-1 TRBV2 NA NA TGTGCCAGCAGTGCCACCCCTCGGATAGGGGGCAATGAGCAGTTCTTC CASSATPRIGGNEQFF